This TCR beta chain emerged from a study of CD8 T cells in Susac syndrome. Study-wide points: The authors acknowledged that their TCR sequencing and HLA analysis involved a relatively small number of individuals.

0.5 to 1 ug RNA was reverse transcribed with random hexamers. TCRdb re-derived calls from the immunoSEQ multiplex PCR reads in MiXCR, one entry per CDR3 protein. The sample records 150,000 or so distinct CDR3 sequences, roughly 95% being singletons. Purification of the CD8+ and CD4+ T cells relied on negative isolation, and TEMRA cells underwent FACS enrichment. On this clonotype itself: Its antigen is still unknown.

The clonotype originates from a human donor with multiple sclerosis. Input material: CD4+ T cells from PBMCs.

CDR3 bases: TGTGCCAGCGGTAGTGCAACTAATGAAAAACTGTTTTTT. This translates into CASGSATNEKLFF. The chain is built from TRBV27 and TRBJ1-4; D not certain. The CDR3 has 13 residues. V was trimmed by 8 bases and J by 0 bases, leaving 7 bases between them. In germline, CDR1 is MNHEY, CDR2 SMNVEV (reference sequence).